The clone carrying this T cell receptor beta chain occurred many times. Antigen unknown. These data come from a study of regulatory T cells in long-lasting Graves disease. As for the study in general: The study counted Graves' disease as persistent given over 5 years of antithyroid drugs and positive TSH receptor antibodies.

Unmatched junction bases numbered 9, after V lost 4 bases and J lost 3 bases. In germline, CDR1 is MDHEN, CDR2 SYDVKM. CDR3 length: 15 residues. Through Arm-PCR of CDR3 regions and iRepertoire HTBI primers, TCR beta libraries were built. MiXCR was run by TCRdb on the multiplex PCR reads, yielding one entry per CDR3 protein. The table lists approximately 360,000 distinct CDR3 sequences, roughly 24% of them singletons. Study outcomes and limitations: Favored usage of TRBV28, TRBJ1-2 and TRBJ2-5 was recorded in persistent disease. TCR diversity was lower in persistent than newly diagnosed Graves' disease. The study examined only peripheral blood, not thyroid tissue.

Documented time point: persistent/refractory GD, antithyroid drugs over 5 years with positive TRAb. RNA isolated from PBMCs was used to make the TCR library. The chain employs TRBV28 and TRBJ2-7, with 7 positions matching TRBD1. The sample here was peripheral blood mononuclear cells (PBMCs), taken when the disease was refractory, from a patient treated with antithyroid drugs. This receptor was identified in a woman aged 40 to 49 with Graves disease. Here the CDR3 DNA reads TGTGCCAGCAGTTCCCAAACAGGGGTCCTCTACGAGCAGTACTTC. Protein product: CASSSQTGVLYEQYF.